The 10 T cell receptor beta chains listed next were all sequenced from one sample in a study of cytomegalovirus exposure and HLA in healthy donors. The data were produced by immunoSEQ multiplex PCR, yet TCRdb's version contains in-frame clones alone and is incomplete. The table has 80,000 to 90,000 clones, roughly 96% seen once. What was sequenced was PBMCs. Receptors originate from a young man in good health and CMV-seronegative.

The CDR3 coding sequence is TGTGCCAGCAGCTTACGACAGGGGCTGGTGAACACTGAAGCTTTCTTT. Its protein is CASSLRQGLVNTEAFF. The gene calls are TRBV13 and TRBJ1-1, with TRBD1 matching 8 bases. Germline trimming cut 2 bases from V and 0 bases from J; bases unmatched to any gene: 5. CDR1 is PRHDT and CDR2 is FYEKMQ in the germline V gene (reference sequence). The CDR3 sequence is 16 residues long.

The CDR3 loop reads CASSLRWGLDEKLFF. The DNA for the CDR3 is TGTGCCAGCAGTTTGAGGTGGGGGCTGGATGAAAAACTGTTTTTT. The gene calls are TRBV27 and TRBJ1-4; D is possibly TRBD1 (6 bases). The germline CDR1 and CDR2 sequences are MNHEY and SMNVEV (reference sequence). V was trimmed by 3 bases and J by 6 bases, leaving 14 bases between them. The CDR3 consists of 15 residues.

The chain joins TRBV7-9 to TRBJ2-2; 9 bases agree with TRBD1. V trimming: 5 bases; J trimming: 0 bases; junction bases outside the gene matches: 7. The CDR3 runs to 17 residues. Germline V gene sequence: CDR1 SEHNR, CDR2 FQNEAQ (reference sequence). For the CDR3, the DNA is TGTGCCAGCAGCCCATTCTGGGACAGGGCGAACACCGGGGAGCTGTTTTTT. Its protein product is CASSPFWDRANTGELFF.

J is TRBJ1-4 and V is TRBV28; D ambiguous. CDR1 is MDHEN, CDR2 SYDVKM, per germline. V lost 7 bases and J 3 bases, leaving 15 bases between the germline ends. There are 15 residues in the CDR3. CDR3 amino acids: CASTLAGSSNEKLFF. The CDR3 bases are TGTGCCAGCACCCTTGCCGGGTCATCTAATGAAAAACTGTTTTTT.

The chain recombines TRBV7-9 with TRBJ2-7; 7 bases align to TRBD2. V was clipped by 8 bases and J by 0 bases; unmatched bases: 7. Looked up from germline, CDR1 is SEHNR and CDR2 is FQNEAQ (reference sequence). CDR3 length: 14 residues. This CDR3 is CASSFGGSSYEQYV. DNA of the CDR3: TGTGCCAGCTCATTTGGCGGGAGCTCCTACGAGCAGTACGTC.

V and J are TRBV19 and TRBJ1-2; D uncertain. The CDR3 is 13 amino acids. Germline values: CDR1 LNHDA, CDR2 SQIVND (reference sequence). Trimming shortened V by 5 bases and J by 2 bases, and 9 bases separated the two germline ends. The CDR3 coding sequence is TGTGCCAGTAGTCGAACACTAAACTATGGCTACACCTTC. The encoded protein is CASSRTLNYGYTF. Drawing the rest from reference TRBV19 and TRBJ1-2, the complete variable domain is DGGITQSPKYLFRKEGQNVTLSCEQNLNHDAMYWYRQDPGQGLRLIYYSQIVNDFQKGDIAEGYSVSREKKESFPLTVTSAQKNPTAFYLCASSRTLNYGYTFGSGTRLTVV.

V and J are TRBV5-1 and TRBJ2-2; D not certain. CDR3 length: 14 amino acids. Germline loops: CDR1 SGHRS, CDR2 YFSETQ. V dropped 0 bases and J dropped 0 bases, with 3 bases sitting between them. CDR3 bases: TGCGCCAGCAGCTTGGTCTCGAACACCGGGGAGCTGTTTTTT. It is translated as CASSLVSNTGELFF.

V gene TRBV4-2 combines with J gene TRBJ2-5, with 12 bases aligning to TRBD2. Germline assignment: CDR1 LGHNA and CDR2 YNFKEQ. The CDR3 is 17 amino acids. With 1 base clipped from V and 1 base from J, the junction kept 4 bases outside the gene matches. In DNA, the CDR3 is TGTGCCAGCAGCCAAGGTTCTAGCGGGAGGGCCCAAGAGACCCAGTACTTC. It is translated as CASSQGSSGRAQETQYF.

CDR3 protein: CASSGEGNYGYTF. The CDR3 nucleotides read TGTGCCAGCAGTGGAGAGGGTAACTATGGCTACACCTTC. The chain carries TRBV6-1 and TRBJ1-2; D is ambiguous. The CDR3 length is 13 residues. Trimming stripped 4 bases from V and 1 base from J, with 7 bases between. Per germline, CDR1 MNHNS and CDR2 SASEGT.

V usage is TRBV5-1 and J usage is TRBJ1-1, with TRBD1 as a possible D gene (5 bases). The germline V gene has CDR1 SGHRS and CDR2 YFSETQ. The CDR3 is made up of 14 amino acids. The germline V and J ends were trimmed by 4 bases and 0 bases, with 10 bases remaining between them. The CDR3 coding sequence is TGCGCCAGCAGCGCGGGGCTGATGAACACTGAAGCTTTCTTT. It is translated as CASSAGLMNTEAFF.